The next 12 T cell receptor beta chains were all read from a single sample in a study of memory CD4+ T cells and cytomegalovirus serostatus. Single viable CD3+CD4+CD8-CD45RO+ cells were sorted as the memory CD4+ T cells. Profiling relied on immunoSEQ multiplex PCR, and the TCRdb table lists in-frame clones only, not all of them. The profile shows tens of thousands of clones, under 90% of them singletons. Sequencing input: memory CD4+ T cells from blood. The receptors originated from an adult in good health and CMV-seronegative. Some clones in this sample may be carry-over from other donors' samples.

The chain links TRBV6-5 to TRBJ2-7, with D perhaps matching TRBD2 (6 bases). CDR3 length equals 13 residues. Germline CDR1 is MNHEY and CDR2 is SVGAGI. Trimming removed 6 bases from V and 5 bases from J, with 14 bases in between. For the CDR3, the DNA is TGTGCCAGCAGAGGCTCCTGGGGGGACGAGCAGTACTTC. It is translated as CASRGSWGDEQYF.

In regard to this clone: Other DNA sequences in this sample translate to the same CDR3. CDR3 bases: TGTGCCTGGAGTCTGGGGACGGTCAGAACTGAAGCTTTCTTT. This sequence encodes CAWSLGTVRTEAFF. V is TRBV30 and J is TRBJ1-1; perhaps TRBD1 as D (5 bases). Germline V gene lookup returns CDR1 GTSNPN and CDR2 SVGIG (reference sequence). V was clipped by 2 bases and J by 5 bases, with 15 bases between them. CDR3 length equals 14 residues.

A few counts support this clone. The chain links TRBV18 to TRBJ2-7, with 16 bases fitting TRBD2. Germline V gives CDR1 KGHSH, CDR2 LQKENI. The CDR3 runs to 18 residues. Losses at the gene ends were 4 bases for V and 2 bases for J; bases not matched to a gene: 8. The CDR3 sequence is CASSRLQGTSGRAYEQYF. The CDR3 DNA follows: TGTGCCAGCTCACGGTTACAGGGGACTAGCGGGAGGGCCTACGAGCAGTACTTC.

V gene TRBV11-2 combines with J gene TRBJ2-3, with D possibly being TRBD1 (5 bases). The CDR3 sequence is 12 residues long. The V end was cut by 5 bases, the J end by 9 bases, with 12 bases between. The germline gives CDR1 SGHAT, CDR2 FQNNGV. The CDR3 DNA is TGTGCCAGCAGCCCCCAGGGTACCACGCAGTATTTT. Translating gives CASSPQGTTQYF.

This clone has more than one count but fewer than ten. The chain links TRBV5-1 to TRBJ2-7, with D tentatively TRBD1 (7 bases). Looked up from germline, CDR1 is SGHRS and CDR2 is YFSETQ. The CDR3 consists of 15 residues. The V end lost 1 base, the J end lost 1 base, and 12 bases lay between the germline ends. CDR3 in amino acids: CASSLWRDRSYEQYF. The DNA for the CDR3 is TGCGCCAGCAGCTTGTGGAGGGACAGATCCTACGAGCAGTACTTC.

By share, this clone ranks as medium-sized. This chain uses TRBV4-3 with TRBJ2-7, with TRBD1 as a possible D gene (5 bases). The germline CDR1 and CDR2 sequences are LGHNA and YSLEER. The V end was cut by 0 bases, the J end by 9 bases, with 15 bases between. The CDR3 covers 14 residues. For the CDR3, the DNA is TGCGCCAGCAGCCAAGATCGACAGTGGTCCGCGCAGTACTTC. This gives the protein CASSQDRQWSAQYF.

The chain combines TRBV7-3 with TRBJ2-5; D is uncertain. The CDR3 covers 15 residues. With 1 base removed from V and 2 bases from J, the gap between germline ends came to 11 bases. Germline V gives CDR1 SGHTA, CDR2 FQGTGA. The CDR3 DNA reads TGTGCCAGCAGCTTAAGCTCTTCTAGGCAAGAGACCCAGTACTTC. Translation: CASSLSSSRQETQYF.

The J gene is TRBJ2-5, the V gene TRBV28, with TRBD1 identical over 7 bases. Germline-derived CDR1 and CDR2 are MDHEN and SYDVKM. The CDR3 is 14 amino acids. V shed 6 bases, J shed 4 bases, and the junction held 8 bases outside the gene matches. The CDR3 nucleotides are TGTGCCAGCAGGCCTACAGGGGTCGGAGAGACCCAGTACTTC. Translation gives CASRPTGVGETQYF.

V and J are TRBV28 and TRBJ1-2; D not certain. The V gene lost 3 bases and the J gene lost 2 bases, with 7 bases spanning the gap. This CDR3 is built from 13 residues. Germline CDR1 reads MDHEN; CDR2 reads SYDVKM. CDR3 amino acids: CASSLDGNYGYTF. The DNA of the CDR3 is TGTGCCAGCAGTTTGGATGGGAACTATGGCTACACCTTC.

The J gene is TRBJ2-1, the V gene TRBV9; TRBD2 might be the D (5 bases). V lost 8 bases, J lost 9 bases, and 15 bases lay in between. CDR1 SGDLS and CDR2 YYNGEE come from the germline V gene. This CDR3 is built from 12 residues. The CDR3 loop reads CASQKTTGEQFF. For the CDR3, the DNA is TGTGCCAGTCAGAAGACTACCGGTGAGCAGTTCTTC.

This clone occurred once. The chain carries TRBV7-6 and TRBJ2-2; 7 bases map to TRBD1. V trimming: 4 bases; J trimming: 3 bases; junction bases outside the gene matches: 2. Looked up from germline, CDR1 is SGHVS and CDR2 is FNYEAQ. This CDR3 has 14 amino acids. This CDR3 reads CASSSTGYTGELFF. The CDR3 nucleotides read TGTGCCAGCAGCTCGACAGGGTACACCGGGGAGCTGTTTTTT.

This chain joins TRBV4-1 and TRBJ2-5; D unresolved. Germline CDR1 is MGHRA and CDR2 is YSYEKL. The CDR3 totals 16 residues. V dropped 0 bases and J dropped 1 base, with 12 bases sitting between them. The CDR3 DNA is TGCGCCAGCAGCCAAGAGATCGCATTGGGCCAAGAGACCCAGTACTTC. Translation gives CASSQEIALGQETQYF.